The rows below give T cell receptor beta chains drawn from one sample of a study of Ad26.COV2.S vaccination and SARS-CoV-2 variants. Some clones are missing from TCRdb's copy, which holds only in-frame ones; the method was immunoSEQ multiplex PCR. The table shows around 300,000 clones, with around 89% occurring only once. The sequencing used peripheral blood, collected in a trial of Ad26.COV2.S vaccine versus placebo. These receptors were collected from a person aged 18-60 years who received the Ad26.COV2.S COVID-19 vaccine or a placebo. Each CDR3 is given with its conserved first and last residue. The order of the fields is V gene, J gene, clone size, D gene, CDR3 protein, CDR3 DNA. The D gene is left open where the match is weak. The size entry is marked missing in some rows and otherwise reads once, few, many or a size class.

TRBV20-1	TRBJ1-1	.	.	CSAPRGTEAFF	TGCAGTGCCCCCCGGGGGACTGAAGCTTTCTTT
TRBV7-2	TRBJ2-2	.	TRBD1	CASSFRDRVNTGELFF	TGTGCCAGCAGCTTCCGGGACAGGGTAAACACCGGGGAGCTGTTTTTT
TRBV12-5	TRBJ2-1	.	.	CASGSAGSYNEQFF	TGTGCTAGTGGATCTGCGGGATCCTACAATGAGCAGTTCTTC
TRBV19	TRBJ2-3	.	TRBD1	CATGTGLSTDTQYF	TGTGCCACCGGGACAGGCCTCAGCACAGATACGCAGTATTTT
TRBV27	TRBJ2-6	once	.	CASSSRLTSMGEANVLTF	TGTGCCAGCAGTAGCCGTCTGACCTCGATGGGTGAGGCCAACGTCCTGACTTTC
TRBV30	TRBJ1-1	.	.	CAWSVRRDTEAFF	TGTGCCTGGAGTGTACGACGGGACACTGAAGCTTTCTTT
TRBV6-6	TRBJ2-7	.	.	CASSSRGPNYEQYF	TGTGCCAGCAGTTCTCGGGGCCCAAACTACGAGCAGTACTTC
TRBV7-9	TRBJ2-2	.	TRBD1	CASSFGTGGPGELFF	TGTGCCAGCAGCTTTGGGACAGGGGGCCCCGGGGAGCTGTTTTTT
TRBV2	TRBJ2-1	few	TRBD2	CASSDGTSSANEQFF	TGTGCCAGCAGTGACGGGACTAGCTCTGCCAATGAGCAGTTCTTC
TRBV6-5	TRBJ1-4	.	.	CASSSYEKLFF	TGTGCCAGCAGTTCCTATGAAAAACTGTTTTTT
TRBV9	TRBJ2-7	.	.	CASSVDLKSYEQYF	TGTGCCAGCAGCGTAGATTTGAAATCCTACGAGCAGTACTTC
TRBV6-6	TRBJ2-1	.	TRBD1	CASSSGQGRFF	TGTGCCAGCAGTTCCGGACAGGGAAGGTTCTTC
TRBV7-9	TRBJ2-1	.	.	CASSLDGGNEQFF	TGTGCCAGCAGCTTAGATGGGGGCAATGAGCAGTTCTTC
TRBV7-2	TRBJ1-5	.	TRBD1	CASSQTGLGGSNQPQHF	TGTGCCAGCAGCCAGACAGGGCTTGGCGGAAGCAATCAGCCCCAGCATTTT
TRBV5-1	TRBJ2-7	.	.	CASSFGTAYEQYF	TGCGCCAGCAGCTTCGGGACTGCATACGAGCAGTACTTC
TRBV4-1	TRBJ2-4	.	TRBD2	CASSPGLAVAKNIQYF	TGCGCCAGCAGCCCGGGACTAGCGGTAGCCAAAAACATTCAGTACTTC
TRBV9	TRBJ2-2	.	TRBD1	CASSGYLGTGKGGELFF	TGTGCCAGCAGCGGATACCTCGGGACAGGGAAGGGCGGGGAGCTGTTTTTT
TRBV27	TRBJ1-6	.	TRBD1	CASSLEDRGGSPLHF	TGTGCCAGCAGTTTAGAAGACAGGGGAGGTTCACCCCTCCACTTT
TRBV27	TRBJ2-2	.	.	CASSSLLTGWDTGELFF	TGTGCCAGCAGTTCCCTCCTCACAGGGTGGGACACCGGGGAGCTGTTTTTT
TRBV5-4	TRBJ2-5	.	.	CASSLGGNQETQYF	TGTGCCAGCAGCCTTGGAGGGAATCAAGAGACCCAGTACTTC
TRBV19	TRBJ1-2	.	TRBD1	CASSLGQEYGYTF	TGTGCCAGTAGTCTCGGACAGGAATATGGCTACACCTTC
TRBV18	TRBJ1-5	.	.	CASSPQSNQPQHF	TGTGCCAGCTCACCTCAGAGCAATCAGCCCCAGCATTTT
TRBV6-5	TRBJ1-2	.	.	CASSWLSNYGYTF	TGTGCCAGCAGTTGGCTATCTAACTATGGCTACACCTTC
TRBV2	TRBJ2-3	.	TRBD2	CASSEARLAGQTQYF	TGTGCCAGCAGTGAAGCGCGGCTAGCGGGACAAACGCAGTATTTT
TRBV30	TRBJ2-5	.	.	CAWSVTPLRAGSEETQYF	TGTGCCTGGAGTGTCACCCCCCTTCGGGCAGGTTCGGAAGAGACCCAGTACTTC
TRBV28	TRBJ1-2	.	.	CASSYRSFYSGYTF	TGTGCCAGCAGCTACAGGTCCTTTTATTCTGGCTACACCTTC
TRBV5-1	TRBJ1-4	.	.	CASSPLKTGNEKLFF	TGCGCCAGCAGCCCGCTCAAGACAGGAAATGAAAAACTGTTTTTT
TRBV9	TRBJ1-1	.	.	CASSVGGGEAFF	TGTGCCAGCAGCGTAGGGGGCGGTGAAGCTTTCTTT
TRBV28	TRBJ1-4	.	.	CALQQGGNEKLFF	TGTGCCCTTCAACAGGGCGGTAATGAAAAACTGTTTTTT
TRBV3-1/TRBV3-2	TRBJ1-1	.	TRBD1	CASSPTGAANTEAFF	TGTGCCAGCAGCCCGACAGGGGCTGCGAACACTGAAGCTTTCTTT
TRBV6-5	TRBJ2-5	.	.	CASPCHYGLQETQYF	TGTGCCAGTCCCTGCCACTATGGGCTACAAGAGACCCAGTACTTC
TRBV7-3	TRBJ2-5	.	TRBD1	CASSPGQVIFRETQYF	TGTGCCAGCAGCCCAGGACAGGTCATTTTTAGGGAGACCCAGTACTTC
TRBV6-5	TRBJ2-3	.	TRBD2	CASPSGVTDTQYF	TGTGCCAGCCCTAGCGGAGTGACAGATACGCAGTATTTT
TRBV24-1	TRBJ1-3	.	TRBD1	CATSDPLHKQGAKAGNTIYF	TGTGCCACCAGTGATCCCTTACACAAACAGGGGGCGAAAGCTGGAAACACCATATATTTT
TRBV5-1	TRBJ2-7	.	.	CASSLVQRGAYEQYF	TGCGCCAGCAGCTTGGTCCAGCGAGGCGCCTACGAGCAGTACTTC
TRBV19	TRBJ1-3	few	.	CASSRTVSGNTIYF	TGTGCCAGTAGTCGGACGGTCTCTGGAAACACCATATATTTT
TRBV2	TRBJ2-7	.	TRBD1	CASSELGQGSHEQYF	TGTGCCAGCAGTGAATTGGGACAGGGCTCCCACGAGCAGTACTTC
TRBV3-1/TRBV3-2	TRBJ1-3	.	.	CASSQDQVSGNTIYF	TGTGCCAGCAGCCAAGATCAGGTTAGCGGAAACACCATATATTTT
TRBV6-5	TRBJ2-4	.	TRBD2	CASSPQTSGGNIQYF	TGTGCCAGCAGTCCACAGACTAGCGGGGGGAACATTCAGTACTTC
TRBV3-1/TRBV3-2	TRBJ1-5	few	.	CASSQVGTQPQHF	TGTGCCAGCAGCCAAGTAGGTACTCAGCCCCAGCATTTT
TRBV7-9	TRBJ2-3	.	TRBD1	CASSLGQGSSADTQYF	TGTGCCAGCAGCCTTGGACAGGGAAGTTCGGCAGATACGCAGTATTTT